This T cell receptor beta chain was retrieved from a study of beta chain features in type 1 diabetes (dated 2018 in TCRdb). Study-level background: Mean age, gender distribution, total cell number and subset yield did not differ between patients and healthy donors. A total of just under 110,000,000 sorted cells were examined across all samples, and RNA yield correlated strongly with the number of cells per subset. The study compared TCRB repertoires of sorted circulating CD4+ T cell subsets between recently diagnosed type 1 diabetes patients and matched healthy donors. Regulatory and stem cell-like memory subsets were obtained from only 8 patients and roughly 8 healthy donors, while naive and central memory subsets were obtained from all 30 or so donors.

From each donor, a single peripheral blood sample of around 120 mL on average was drawn into heparinised tubes. Naive, central memory, regulatory and stem cell-like memory CD4+ T cells were sorted on a BD FACSAria II using a panel including CD45RO, CCR7, CD25, CD127, CD95 and CD27. Purity was above 98% for every sorted population. PBMCs were isolated right away by Lymphoprep density gradient centrifugation and were stained directly, without culture. Samples were stained and sorted in pairs, with one healthy donor and one patient per experiment, so that batch effects were minimized. Beyond this particular receptor, the publication reports: Patients with type 1 diabetes made fewer insertions and deleted more nucleotides at VDJ recombination sites, implying thymic rearrangement abnormalities. HLA sub-analyses involved small numbers of individuals, so any influence of HLA type on TCRB rearrangement remained unresolved. Shorter templates might have been favored by PCR, but patient and control samples were amplified and corrected together, so both groups would have been affected equally by any skew. Naive, central memory and regulatory TCRB repertoires appeared to be more alike among patients than among healthy donors. Because cDNA was sequenced instead of genomic DNA, highly expressing activated cells could be over-represented, though the groups showed no difference in activation or CD3 levels. In all four CD4+ subsets, TCRB CDR3 length was moderately but significantly shorter in type 1 diabetes patients.

The CDR3, from cysteine to phenylalanine, totals 17 residues. The kept DNA is CDR3 alone, 51 bases in frame from the first base. For CDR1 and CDR2, the germline V gene lists KGHSH and LQKENI. V is pared back by 3 bases and J by 0 bases, with 15 bases lying between the germline termini. The entire isolated RNA was reverse transcribed using the High Capacity cDNA Reverse Transcription Kit, and thus expressed TCRB transcripts were sequenced. Naive, central memory and regulatory T cell samples underwent deep immunoSEQ sequencing, averaging about 3.57 million total reads per sample. Sorted cells were lysed in RLT buffer and RNA was extracted with DNase-treated RNeasy Micro or Mini kits, depending on cell number. Each cell subset was processed on its own to prevent cross-contamination, while patient and healthy donor samples were processed together. TCRB sequences were amplified from cDNA with the immunoSEQ multiplex PCR, producing 87-bp fragments spanning the CDR3 region. The amplicons were sequenced using the Illumina HiSeq platform. The published analysis was carried out like this. Synthetic template baselines were used to correct PCR bias computationally, reads within Hamming distance 2 were collapsed, and singletons that could not be merged were discarded. By aligning reads against IMGT, V, D and J genes, CDR3 length, and insertions or deletions at six rearrangement sites were assigned. Within each subset, clonotype counts were normalized to sorted cell number, after which true diversity and Gini coefficients were computed with the tcR R package. The overlap coefficient, calculated on TCRB nucleotide sequences, was used to measure repertoire sharing. What TCRdb holds here is the immuneACCESS table cut down to in-frame rearrangements. Part of the clones is not present; checked against another copy, under half of the missing clones reflect an unresolved V gene, and the others are unexplained. V, J and clone size reflect that table, while D and trimming were determined from the DNA. In this sample the table shows about 160,000 clones, approximately 10% of which occur a single time. The ten most abundant clones make up about 0.75% of the sample.

The table lists this clone with a few counts. Its target antigen remains unknown. No per-base quality is available; no much larger clone lies one base away. This chain joins TRBV18 to TRBJ2-1, and possibly TRBD2, on 5 matching bases. The sequencing input was central memory CD4+ T cells from blood. This TCR was recovered from a woman in her 30s with type 1 diabetes. The nucleotide sequence is given as TGTGCCAGCTCACCTTTTTCTAGCTCTTTCTCCTACAATGAGCAGTTCTTC. Translation gives CASSPFSSSFSYNEQFF.